The 8 T cell receptor beta chains below all came from one sample that was sequenced in a study of graft-versus-host responses after intestinal transplantation. The method was immunoSEQ multiplex PCR; TCRdb's version includes in-frame clones alone and lacks a portion of them. The sample lists about 14,000 clones, roughly 82% occurring once. Researchers processed graft tissue to release intraepithelial and lamina propria lymphocytes. The sample here was ileum tissue, taken approximately 27 days after intestinal transplant. Receptors were obtained from a human patient who received an intestinal transplant, so some T cells may come from the graft donor.

This clone was counted a few times. This chain connects TRBV5-4 to TRBJ1-5; D not resolved. Germline-derived CDR1 and CDR2 are SGHNT and YYREEE (reference sequence). The V gene lost 4 bases and the J gene lost 0 bases, with 14 bases spanning the gap. CDR3 size: 16 residues. CDR3 nucleotide sequence: TGTGCCAGCAGCACCGGAGGGTCTTATAGCAATCAGCCCCAGCATTTT. Translating it yields CASSTGGSYSNQPQHF.

The rearrangement links TRBV7-6 to TRBJ2-6; tentative D call: TRBD2 (6 bases). The CDR3 runs to 16 residues. Per germline, CDR1 SGHVS and CDR2 FNYEAQ. Trimming left V 5 bases short and J 2 bases short, with 13 bases between. The CDR3 DNA reads as TGTGCCAGCAGCCCCCAGGGAGGAGCTGGGGCCAACGTCCTGACTTTC. Its protein product is CASSPQGGAGANVLTF.

J is TRBJ1-6 and V is TRBV21-1; the D call TRBD1 from the table was never checked on the DNA. TRBV21-1 is given as a pseudogene. The length of the CDR3 is 20 residues. The DNA of the CDR3 is TGTGCCAGCAGCAAAGTAGCGGACAGGGCCCTTTTTGGTTTGAATTCACCCCTCCACTTT. Translation gives CASSKVADRALFGLNSPLHF.

The rearrangement joins TRBV6-1 to TRBJ1-3; D gene ambiguous. The CDR3 is 13 residues long. CDR1 is MNHNS and CDR2 is SASEGT in the germline V gene. V lost 4 bases, J lost 3 bases, and 7 bases lay in between. Here the CDR3 DNA reads TGTGCCAGCAGTGCCGGCGGTGGAAACACCATATATTTT. It encodes CASSAGGGNTIYF.

This clone occurred a few times. The CDR3 region has the DNA TGCGCCAGCAGCTTGGACAGGGCTGCAACTAATGAAAAACTGTTTTTT. Its translation is CASSLDRAATNEKLFF. The V call is TRBV4-3, the J call TRBJ1-4; 8 bases are a match to TRBD1. CDR3 length: 16 amino acids. Losses at the gene ends were 5 bases for V and 0 bases for J; bases not matched to a gene: 5. Germline V lookup: CDR1 LGHNA, CDR2 YSLEER.

The V call is TRBV4-1, the J call TRBJ1-6; a weak D match, TRBD1 (6 bases). The CDR3 has 16 amino acids. V lost 1 base, J lost 4 bases, and 11 bases lay in between. The germline V gene has CDR1 MGHRA and CDR2 YSYEKL. CDR3 sequence: CASSQVGGSYNSPLHF. The CDR3 nucleotides read TGCGCCAGCAGCCAAGTAGGGGGATCGTATAATTCACCCCTCCACTTT.

This chain links TRBV6-1 with TRBJ1-6, with 9 bases matching TRBD1. The CDR3 extends over 15 amino acids. Losses at the gene ends were 4 bases for V and 10 bases for J; bases not matched to a gene: 8. CDR1 MNHNS and CDR2 SASEGT come from the germline V gene. The CDR3 is CASSVQGARHSPLHF. In DNA, the CDR3 is TGTGCCAGCAGTGTACAGGGGGCGCGGCACTCACCCCTCCACTTT.

This clone was recorded once. A read error may produce the germline difference seen at one junction end. J is TRBJ1-4 and V is TRBV28; D ambiguous. Germline loops: CDR1 MDHEN, CDR2 SYDVKM. The CDR3 is 12 residues long. The CDR3 DNA reads as TGTGCCAGCGGGAGTTCTAACGAAAAACTGTTTTTT. This codes for CASGSSNEKLFF.